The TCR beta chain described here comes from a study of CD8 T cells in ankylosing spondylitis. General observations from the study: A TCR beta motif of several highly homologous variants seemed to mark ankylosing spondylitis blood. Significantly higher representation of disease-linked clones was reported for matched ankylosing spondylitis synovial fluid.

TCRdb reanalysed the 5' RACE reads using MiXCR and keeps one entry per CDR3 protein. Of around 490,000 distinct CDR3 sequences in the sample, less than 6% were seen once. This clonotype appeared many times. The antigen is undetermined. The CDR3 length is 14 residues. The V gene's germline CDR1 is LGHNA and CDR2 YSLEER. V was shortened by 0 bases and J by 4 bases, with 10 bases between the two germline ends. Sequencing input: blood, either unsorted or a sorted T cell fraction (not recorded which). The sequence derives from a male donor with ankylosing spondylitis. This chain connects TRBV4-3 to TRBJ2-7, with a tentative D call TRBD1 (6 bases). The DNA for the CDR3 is TGCGCCAGCAGCCAAGATCGTACAGGGTACGAGCAGTACTTC. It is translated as CASSQDRTGYEQYF.